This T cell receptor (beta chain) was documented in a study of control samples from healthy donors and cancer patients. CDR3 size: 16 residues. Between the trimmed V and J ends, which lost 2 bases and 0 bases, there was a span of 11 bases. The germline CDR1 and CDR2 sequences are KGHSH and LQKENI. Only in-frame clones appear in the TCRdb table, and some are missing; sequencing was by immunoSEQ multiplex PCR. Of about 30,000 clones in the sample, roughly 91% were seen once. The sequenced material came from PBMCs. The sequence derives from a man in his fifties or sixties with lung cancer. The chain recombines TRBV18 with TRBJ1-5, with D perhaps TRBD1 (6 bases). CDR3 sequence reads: CASSPSQGNSNQPQHF. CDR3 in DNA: TGTGCCAGCTCACCAAGCCAGGGGAATAGCAATCAGCCCCAGCATTTT.